The clone carrying this TCR beta chain has ten or more counts. Its antigen remains unidentified. Time point given: baseline pretreatment blood. Treatment of the sample: 15 Gy SBRT to primary tumor, nephrectomy 4 weeks later. This renal cell carcinoma was of the clear cell type. Clones were read by immunoSEQ multiplex PCR, and TCRdb kept only the in-frame ones, dropping some. This sample has some 100,000 clones, with over 75% found just once. CDR1 is LNHDA, CDR2 SQIVND, per germline (reference sequence). The CDR3 loop spans 13 amino acids. The J segment lost 2 bases and the V segment lost 9 bases, leaving 4 bases of the junction unmatched. These data originate in a study of radiation and T cells in renal cell carcinoma. Study-level points and caveats: In blood, top tumor clones expanded by 2 weeks, shrinking by 4.

This clonotype originated in a man aged 60 to 69 with renal cell carcinoma. The V gene is TRBV19, the J gene TRBJ2-3; 8 positions agree with TRBD1. This specimen was blood, taken from a patient whose treatment included radiotherapy and nephrectomy. The CDR3 protein is CASRDRLTDTQYF. DNA for the CDR3: TGTGCCAGCCGGGACAGGCTCACAGATACGCAGTATTTT.